A selection of T cell receptor beta chains follows, all from one sample in a study of cytomegalovirus exposure and HLA in healthy donors. Clones were sequenced by immunoSEQ multiplex PCR, and TCRdb holds only the in-frame ones, with some missing. The profile shows 90,000 to 120,000 clones, approximately 82% of them singletons. Material: PBMCs. The receptor set was obtained from a woman younger than 35 in good health and CMV-seronegative. CDR3s include the opening cysteine and the closing phenylalanine or tryptophan. The D gene is left open where the match is weak. Size is omitted from some rows. Given values are once, few, many or a class for expanded clones.

abundance	v_gene	d_gene	j_gene	CDR3aa	CDR3nt
.	TRBV19	TRBD2	TRBJ2-7	CASSIIAGGPYEQYF	TGTGCCAGTAGTATAATAGCGGGAGGGCCCTACGAGCAGTACTTC
few	TRBV6-1	.	TRBJ2-3	CASSTRVGLGDTQYF	TGTGCCAGCAGTACCCGGGTTGGCCTCGGAGATACGCAGTATTTT
once	TRBV13	TRBD1	TRBJ2-7	CASSLTPTGSYEQYF	TGTGCCAGCAGCTTAACCCCGACAGGGTCGTACGAGCAGTACTTC
.	TRBV29-1	TRBD2	TRBJ2-7	CSVESGLGAGGYEQYF	TGCAGCGTTGAATCTGGTTTGGGGGCGGGGGGGTACGAGCAGTACTTC
.	TRBV15	TRBD2	TRBJ2-5	CATSRGPGLAGALPQETQYF	TGTGCCACCAGCAGAGGACCGGGACTAGCGGGGGCCCTGCCTCAAGAGACCCAGTACTTC
.	TRBV7-9	.	TRBJ2-7	CASSLGSYYEQYF	TGTGCCAGCAGCTTAGGCTCCTATTACGAGCAGTACTTC
.	TRBV11-2	.	TRBJ1-5	CASSLETGIQPQHF	TGTGCCAGCAGCTTAGAAACAGGGATTCAGCCCCAGCATTTT
.	TRBV2	.	TRBJ2-3	CASSPRGHSWADTQYF	TGTGCCAGCAGTCCAAGGGGACATAGTTGGGCAGATACGCAGTATTTT
.	TRBV4-3	.	TRBJ1-6	CASSQEIPFPLHF	TGCGCCAGCAGCCAAGAAATTCCCTTCCCCCTCCACTTT
.	TRBV7-3	TRBD2	TRBJ2-1	CASSLIIWGGTTLDEQFF	TGTGCCAGCAGCTTAATAATCTGGGGTGGGACTACCCTCGATGAGCAGTTCTTC
.	TRBV7-2	.	TRBJ2-3	CASSPYYTDTQYF	TGTGCCAGCAGCCCTTACTACACAGATACGCAGTATTTT
.	TRBV4-1	TRBD1	TRBJ2-7	CASSERPPGTGNDEQYF	TGCGCCAGCAGCGAGAGACCCCCCGGGACAGGGAACGACGAGCAGTACTTC
.	TRBV28	.	TRBJ1-2	CASRREANYGYTF	TGTGCCAGCAGACGGGAGGCTAACTATGGCTACACCTTC
.	TRBV29-1	.	TRBJ1-4	CSVAGGRFNEKLFF	TGCAGCGTGGCGGGGGGGCGCTTTAATGAAAAACTGTTTTTT
.	TRBV19	.	TRBJ2-1	CASTFYNEQFF	TGTGCCAGTACTTTCTACAATGAGCAGTTCTTC
.	TRBV6-9	.	TRBJ1-4	CASSCFQGFPRVTNEKLFF	TGTGCCAGCAGTTGCTTTCAGGGGTTTCCTCGAGTAACTAATGAAAAACTGTTTTTT
.	TRBV15	.	TRBJ2-7	CATSRSMGGGDEQYF	TGTGCCACCAGCAGATCAATGGGAGGAGGGGACGAGCAGTACTTC
.	TRBV6-5	TRBD1	TRBJ1-4	CASRQKGQGFEKLFF	TGTGCCAGCAGGCAAAAGGGACAGGGGTTTGAAAAACTGTTTTTT
few	TRBV2	TRBD1	TRBJ1-5	CASSRDRGNQPQHF	TGTGCCAGCAGTAGGGACAGGGGTAATCAGCCCCAGCATTTT
.	TRBV6-5	.	TRBJ2-1	CASRGTGLTLNEQFF	TGTGCCAGCAGGGGGACTGGACTGACCCTCAATGAGCAGTTCTTC
.	TRBV19	TRBD2	TRBJ2-2	CASTLLAGGNTGELFF	TGTGCCAGCACACTCCTAGCGGGAGGTAACACCGGGGAGCTGTTTTTT
.	TRBV6-6	TRBD2	TRBJ2-1	CASQRGTSGGVDEQFF	TGTGCCAGCCAGAGGGGGACTAGCGGGGGGGTCGATGAGCAGTTCTTC
.	TRBV6-5	TRBD1	TRBJ1-2	CASSYPGQGTYGYTF	TGTGCCAGCAGTTACCCGGGACAGGGGACCTATGGCTACACCTTC
.	TRBV5-6	.	TRBJ2-7	CASSRRVRPIAYEQYF	TGTGCCAGCTCTAGGAGAGTGAGGCCTATAGCCTACGAGCAGTACTTC
few	TRBV6-4	TRBD2	TRBJ2-3	CASSDGGSPTDTQYF	TGTGCCAGCAGTGACGGCGGGAGCCCCACAGATACGCAGTATTTT
once	TRBV6-1	TRBD1	TRBJ1-4	CASSPWTGSNEKLFF	TGTGCCAGCAGTCCTTGGACAGGGTCTAATGAAAAACTGTTTTTT
.	TRBV11-3	TRBD1	TRBJ2-1	CASSLGQGSYNEQFF	TGTGCCAGCAGCTTGGGACAGGGGTCCTACAATGAGCAGTTCTTC
.	TRBV5-1	TRBD1	TRBJ2-3	CASSGTVQSTDTQYF	TGCGCCAGCAGCGGGACAGTCCAAAGCACAGATACGCAGTATTTT
.	TRBV7-9	.	TRBJ2-7	CASSFRTEAYEQYF	TGTGCCAGCAGCTTTCGGACAGAGGCCTACGAGCAGTACTTC
.	TRBV19	.	TRBJ1-3	CASSLRGRVPGNTIYF	TGTGCCAGTAGTTTGAGGGGGAGAGTCCCTGGAAACACCATATATTTT
.	TRBV28	TRBD1	TRBJ1-2	CASSSGTGTGGYGYTF	TGTGCCAGCAGTTCGGGAACAGGGACAGGGGGCTATGGCTACACCTTC
.	TRBV5-4	.	TRBJ1-4	CASSFDGGTNEKLFF	TGTGCCAGCAGCTTCGACGGCGGAACTAATGAAAAACTGTTTTTT